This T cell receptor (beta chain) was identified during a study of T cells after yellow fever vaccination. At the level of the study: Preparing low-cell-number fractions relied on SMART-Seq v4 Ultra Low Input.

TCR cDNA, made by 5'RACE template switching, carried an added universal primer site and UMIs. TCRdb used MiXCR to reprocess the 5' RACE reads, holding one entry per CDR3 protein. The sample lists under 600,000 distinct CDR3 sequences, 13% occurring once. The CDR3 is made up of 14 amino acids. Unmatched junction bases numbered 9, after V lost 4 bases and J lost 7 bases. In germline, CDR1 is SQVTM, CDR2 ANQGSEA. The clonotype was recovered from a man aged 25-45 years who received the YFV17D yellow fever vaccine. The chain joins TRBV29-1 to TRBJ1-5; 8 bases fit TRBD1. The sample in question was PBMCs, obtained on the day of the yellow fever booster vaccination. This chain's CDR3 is CSVASGTGGQPQHF. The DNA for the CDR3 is TGCAGCGTTGCATCGGGGACAGGTGGGCAGCCCCAGCATTTT.